This T cell receptor beta chain emerged from a study of Graves' ophthalmopathy and Graves' hyperthyroidism (dated by TCRdb to 2016 to 2019). Context from the whole study: Peripheral blood was collected at initial diagnosis, before any treatment. Following sample collection, hyperthyroidism patients were given methimazole at a starting dose of 30 mg daily, and ophthalmopathy patients were given high-dose intravenous methylprednisolone. In over five hyperthyroidism patients, T-cell repertoires of thyroid tissue and blood were compared. An independent validation cohort comprised 18 to 20 hyperthyroidism patients and roughly 15 patients who later progressed from hyperthyroidism to ophthalmopathy. The study used signatures of the TCR beta repertoire to tell Graves' ophthalmopathy apart from Graves' hyperthyroidism and to predict which patients would progress to ophthalmopathy. In total, 135 blood samples were TCR-sequenced: 43 ophthalmopathy, some 75 hyperthyroidism and 17 hyperthyroidism-to-ophthalmopathy patients. A discovery set of 100 or so patients (around 44 ophthalmopathy, about 59 stable hyperthyroidism) was enrolled to explore V-J signatures distinguishing ophthalmopathy from hyperthyroidism. Beyond this particular receptor, the publication reports: In validation, the model predicted ophthalmopathy progression with about 71% sensitivity and less than 80% specificity; 12 predicted patients were CT-confirmed with GO in a median of 6.5 months. Sample size was not statistically predetermined, and group allocation was not concealed from the investigators. In cross-validation, the 13-signature model distinguished ophthalmopathy from stable hyperthyroidism with about 90% sensitivity and roughly 81% specificity, and in the test set the corresponding values were around 78% and 73%. Most of the expanded thyroid clonotypes with a frequency above 0.001 were also detected in blood, and it was suggested that the thyroid immune response may be reflected by blood repertoires.

For repertoire sequencing, TCR beta CDR3 regions were amplified from RNA transcripts. The first round of RT-PCR was done with HTBI primers and the Qiagen OneStep RT-PCR kit, and was followed by a second round of multiplex PCR, then size selection and purification. Sequencing of the libraries was carried out on an Illumina HiSeq2000 in paired-end mode with 100 bp reads. The published analysis was carried out like this. Reads were processed with SOAPnuke, discarding reads with adapters, uncalled bases, mean Phred below 15, or no exact constant-primer or identifier match. COPE v1.2.5 was used to merge high-quality paired reads. Unique nucleotide sequences were defined as clonotypes and aligned to IMGT TRB V, D and J references using MiTCR v1.1. The analysis was limited to V-J combinations with a frequency above 0.0001, which together covered more than 98% of repertoires. For each V-J combination, a TCR clonal expansion and chaos score was defined as F50 clonal expansion divided by the chaos observed in the TCRdist matrix. Welch's t-statistics and random forest were used to reduce the features to some 13 V-J combinations, which were then used as input to a naive Bayes classifier. Thyroid-blood repertoire similarity was quantified with the Morisita-Horn index. TCRdb redid the processing of the public reads, applying fastp at Q25 and MiXCR, and retained in-frame beta chains. Rows with a matching CDR3 protein are joined into one entry that keeps the most common DNA and genes. None of the V and J calls come from the authors' own analysis; TCRdb made them. The sample table lists approximately 700,000 distinct CDR3 sequences, 35% to 45% of them with a count of one. Jointly, the top ten make up over 2.5% of the sample.

Ophthalmopathy patients had moderately to severely active disease, Clinical Activity Score of at least 3, NOSPECS grade of at least 4, and disease duration under 3 months. Patients with other autoimmune diseases, uncontrolled infections, pregnancy or lactation were excluded. Clinical symptoms, serum thyroxine, TRAb, thyroid ultrasound and orbital computed tomography were used for diagnosis. Ficoll-Paque density gradient centrifugation was used to isolate PBMCs from 10 ml of fresh peripheral blood. Trizol reagent was used to extract the total RNA, and its quality was then checked on an Agilent 2100 Bioanalyzer. Germline trimming amounts to 1 base on V and 0 bases on J, with 2 as the count of junction bases outside the gene matches. Taken from cysteine to phenylalanine, the CDR3 has 15 residues. Left in the record is the CDR3 DNA by itself, 45 bases read in frame from the first base. From a lookup of the germline V gene, CDR1 and CDR2 are LGHNA and YSLEER.

Notes on this clonotype: Its target antigen remains unknown. No base quality information exists; no much larger clone differs at one position.

Sequenced material: peripheral blood. The chain is made from TRBV4-3 and TRBJ1-1, and 7 junction bases match TRBD1. The source is an adult man with Graves' ophthalmopathy. CDR3 protein: CASSQVDRVNTEAFF. The DNA reads as follows: TGCGCCAGCAGCCAAGTAGACAGGGTGAACACTGAAGCTTTCTTT.